This record concerns one TCR beta chain sequence. Its antigen is unidentified. This sample was taken from a study of cytomegalovirus exposure and HLA in healthy donors. Study-level findings and limits: For presence/absence analyses, sequencing depth was assumed to be roughly uniform across donors.

Vbeta (60) and Jbeta (13) primers were used in the PCR. Original data processing: A later analysis tallied 65 million to 85 million unique TCR beta chains, around 10 million of them shared. Some clones are missing from TCRdb's copy, which holds only in-frame ones; the method was immunoSEQ multiplex PCR. The V and J calls and clone size were taken over from that table, and D and trimming were inferred from the DNA. The sample yields under 130,000 clones, 74% seen once. The CDR3 runs to 14 residues. The germline CDR1 and CDR2 sequences are SEHNR and FQNEAQ (reference sequence). J gave up 2 bases and V 5 bases, and 6 bases lay outside the gene matches.

The chain carries TRBV7-9 and TRBJ2-7; 7 bases fit TRBD2. The sequencing sample was made of PBMCs. The sequence came from a man between 45 and 60 years old in good health and CMV-seropositive. Written as DNA, the CDR3 is TGTGCCAGCAGCCGAGCTAGCGGACCCTACGAGCAGTACTTC. Protein: CASSRASGPYEQYF.